These 2 T cell receptor beta chains originate from one sample sequenced in a study of shared clonotypes between healthy human individuals. The data were produced by immunoSEQ multiplex PCR, yet TCRdb's version contains in-frame clones alone and is incomplete. The repertoire holds about 1.5 million clones, with around 98% as singletons. The sample taken for sequencing was naive CD4+ T cells sorted from blood. Subset noted: CD45RA+ positively selected. Source of these receptors: a young man in good health.

J is TRBJ2-3 and V is TRBV6-5, with 8 bases fitting TRBD2. The CDR3 runs 14 residues. J lost 5 bases, V lost 8 bases, and 9 bases had no gene match. Per the germline V gene, CDR1 is MNHEY and CDR2 is SVGAGI. DNA for the CDR3: TGTGCCAGCGCTGGAGCGGGAGTGGGAGATACGCAGTATTTT. Encoded protein: CASAGAGVGDTQYF.

V gene TRBV29-1 combines with J gene TRBJ2-7, with TRBD2 identical over 7 bases. V lost 4 bases, J lost 3 bases, and 6 bases stayed unmatched. Looked up from germline, CDR1 is SQVTM and CDR2 is ANQGSEA. CDR3 size: 13 residues. CDR3 nucleotides: TGCAGCGTTGGGGGCGGGAGTTACTACGAGCAGTACTTC. Translated, it gives CSVGGGSYYEQYF.